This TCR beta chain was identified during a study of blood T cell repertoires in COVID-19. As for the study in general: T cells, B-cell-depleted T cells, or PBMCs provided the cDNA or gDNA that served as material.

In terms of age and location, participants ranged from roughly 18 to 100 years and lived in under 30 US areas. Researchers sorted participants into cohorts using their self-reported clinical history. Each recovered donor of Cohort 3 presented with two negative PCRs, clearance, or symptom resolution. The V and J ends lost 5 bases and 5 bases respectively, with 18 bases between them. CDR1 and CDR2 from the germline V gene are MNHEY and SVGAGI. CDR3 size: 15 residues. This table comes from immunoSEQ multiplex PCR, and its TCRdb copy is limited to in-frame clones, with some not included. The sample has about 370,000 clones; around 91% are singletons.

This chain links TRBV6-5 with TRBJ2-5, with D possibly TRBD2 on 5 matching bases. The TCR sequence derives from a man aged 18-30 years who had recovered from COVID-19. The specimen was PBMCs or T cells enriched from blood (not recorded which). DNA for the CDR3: TGTGCCAGCAGTCCTTCGGGGTGGGCGCGGGAGACCCAGTACTTC. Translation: CASSPSGWARETQYF.